Below, 30 T cell receptor beta chains from the same sample are listed, as sequenced in a study of T cells in Graves' hyperthyroidism and ophthalmopathy. Amplification yielded TCR beta CDR3 regions, with RNA transcripts as the source. RT-PCR in the first round (using the HTBI primer set) targeted the TCR CDR3. TCRdb reprocessed the multiplex PCR reads with MiXCR, giving one entry per CDR3 protein. This table holds roughly 290,000 distinct CDR3 sequences, approximately 15% found once. Sequencing used blood. Source of these receptors: a woman aged 60-75 years with Graves' ophthalmopathy.

The gene calls are TRBV7-9 and TRBJ2-5; the match to TRBD2 covers 8 bases. The germline V gene encodes CDR1 SEHNR and CDR2 FQNEAQ (reference sequence). The CDR3 has 14 amino acids. J gave up 5 bases and V 11 bases, and 13 bases lay outside the gene matches. Here the CDR3 reads CAGGPAGARETQYF. In DNA, the CDR3 is TGTGCCGGCGGGCCAGCGGGGGCGAGGGAGACCCAGTACTTC.

This clonotype was counted at least ten times. V gene TRBV25-1 combines with J gene TRBJ1-4; no clear D gene. Trimming removed 2 bases from V and 5 bases from J, with 3 bases in between. This CDR3 region has 12 residues. Germline-derived CDR1 and CDR2 are MGHDK and SYGVNS. CDR3 DNA sequence: TGTGCCAGCAGTGAAGGAAATGAAAAACTGTTTTTT. Encoded protein: CASSEGNEKLFF. Using reference TRBV25-1 and TRBJ1-4 for the parts outside the CDR3, the full variable domain is EADIYQTPRYLVIGTGKKITLECSQTMGHDKMYWYQQDPGMELHLIHYSYGVNSTEKGDLSSESTVSRIRTEHFPLTLESARPSHTSQYLCASSEGNEKLFFGSGTQLSVL.

This clonotype occurred a few times. This may come from a read error, since a much larger clone is one base off. The V gene is TRBV2, the J gene TRBJ1-6, with D perhaps matching TRBD1 (6 bases). The CDR3 extends over 13 amino acids. Germline V CDR1 and CDR2: SNHLY, FYNNEI. In nucleotides, the CDR3 is TGTGCCGGCAGTGAAGCAAGGGGGACACCCCTCCACTTT. This codes for CAGSEARGTPLHF.

This chain joins TRBV27 and TRBJ1-1; TRBD1 aligns across 8 bases. This CDR3 has 14 amino acids. The V segment lost 3 bases and the J segment 6 bases; nucleotides outside the gene matches: 6. CDR1 MNHEY and CDR2 SMNVEV come from the germline V gene (reference sequence). CDR3 protein: CASSLTGAAPEAFF. Here the CDR3 DNA reads TGTGCCAGCAGTTTGACAGGGGCGGCCCCTGAAGCTTTCTTT.

The CDR3 region is CASSSGPQGNNQPQHF. In DNA, the CDR3 is TGCGCCAGCAGCTCCGGCCCGCAGGGAAACAATCAGCCCCAGCATTTT. The rearrangement joins TRBV5-1 to TRBJ1-5; D perhaps matches TRBD1 (5 bases). V lost 3 bases and J lost 3, with 16 bases in between. In germline, CDR1 is SGHRS, CDR2 YFSETQ. This CDR3 contains 16 residues.

This clonotype showed up just a few times. The chain employs TRBV5-8 and TRBJ2-3; D not resolved. Germline CDR1 and CDR2: SGHTS and YDEGEE. The CDR3 covers 13 residues. The V end lost 3 bases, the J end lost 5 bases, and 10 bases lay between the germline ends. CDR3 in DNA: TGTGCCAGCAGCTCCCGACCGCTAGATACGCAGTATTTT. Translation: CASSSRPLDTQYF.

V usage is TRBV6-1 and J usage is TRBJ2-1; D is unclear. This CDR3 spans 13 amino acids. Trimming removed 4 bases from V and 4 bases from J, with 8 bases in between. Germline-derived CDR1 and CDR2 are MNHNS and SASEGT. CDR3 sequence: CASSGEPYNEQFF. Here the CDR3 DNA reads TGTGCCAGCAGTGGTGAGCCGTACAATGAGCAGTTCTTC.

This clonotype occurred many times. Relative to the germline gene, one junction end is altered; a read error may explain this. The V gene is TRBV6-5, the J gene TRBJ2-3, with D unclear. CDR1 and CDR2 from the germline V gene are MNHEY and SVGAGI. The CDR3 spans 13 residues. The CDR3 sequence: CASNYSWTDTQYF. The CDR3 DNA follows: TGTGCCAGCAATTACTCCTGGACAGATACGCAGTATTTT.

This clonotype has at least ten counts. The genes are TRBV20-1 and TRBJ1-4, with 9 nucleotides matching TRBD1. V dropped 6 bases and J dropped 6; count of bases not matched to a gene: 5. This CDR3 has 13 residues. The germline gives CDR1 DFQATT, CDR2 SNEGSKA (reference sequence). The CDR3 nucleotides are TGCAGTGCAAGGACAGGGGTATATGAAAAACTGTTTTTT. Protein: CSARTGVYEKLFF.

Concerning this clonotype: This may arise from a read error, as a much more abundant clone is one base away. The rearrangement joins TRBV2 to TRBJ1-1; D is ambiguous. Germline lookup yields CDR1 SNHLY and CDR2 FYNNEI. CDR3 length: 13 amino acids. The DNA of the CDR3 is TGTGCCAGCATGTTTGGGATGAACACTGAAGCTCTCTTT. This encodes CASMFGMNTEALF. The full variable domain, with the rest looked up from reference TRBV2 and TRBJ1-1, is EPEVTQTPSHQVTQMGQEVILRCVPISNHLYFYWYRQILGQKVEFLVSFYNNEISEKSEIFDDQFSVERPDGSNFTLKIRSTKLEDSAMYFCASMFGMNTEALFGQGTRLTVV.

This clonotype appeared many times. The V gene is TRBV24-1, the J gene TRBJ2-7; 7 positions agree with TRBD2. The J segment lost 0 bases and the V segment lost 4 bases, leaving 2 bases of the junction unmatched. The germline V gene encodes CDR1 KGHDR and CDR2 SFDVKD. The CDR3 is made up of 14 amino acids. CDR3 in amino acids: CATSEGGSSYEQYF. In nucleotides, the CDR3 is TGTGCCACCAGTGAAGGCGGGAGCTCCTACGAGCAGTACTTC.

The chain combines TRBV29-1 with TRBJ2-3; D is undetermined. Between the trimmed V and J ends, which lost 4 bases and 4 bases, there was a span of 12 bases. The CDR3 extends over 13 amino acids. Germline-derived CDR1 and CDR2 are SQVTM and ANQGSEA. For the CDR3, the DNA is TGCAGCGTTGGGCCTACCCGCGCAGATACGCAGTATTTT. It translates to CSVGPTRADTQYF.

The chain links TRBV7-9 to TRBJ2-2; 7 nucleotides align to TRBD1. The CDR3 has 15 amino acids. Germline CDR1 and CDR2: SEHNR and FQNEAQ (reference sequence). Unmatched junction bases numbered 4, after V lost 4 bases and J lost 2 bases. Written as DNA, the CDR3 is TGTGCCAGCAGCTCGGGACAGCATAACACCGGGGAGCTGTTTTTT. Encoded protein: CASSSGQHNTGELFF. Supplemented by reference TRBV7-9 and TRBJ2-2, the full variable domain reads DTGVSQNPRHKITKRGQNVTFRCDPISEHNRLYWYRQTLGQGPEFLTYFQNEAQLEKSRLLSDRFSAERPKGSFSTLEIQRTEQGDSAMYLCASSSGQHNTGELFFGEGSRLTVL.

This clonotype was found many times. The V call is TRBV7-3, the J call TRBJ2-1; D might be TRBD1 (5 bases). The CDR3 loop spans 13 amino acids. Germline CDR1 and CDR2: SGHTA and FQGTGA. Trimming left V 5 bases short and J 9 bases short, with 14 bases between. The DNA for the CDR3 is TGTGCCAGCAGCGCCCAGGGTAGCAGTGAGCAGTTCTTC. Translated: CASSAQGSSEQFF.

This clonotype appeared a few times. This chain joins TRBV6-2 or TRBV6-3 and TRBJ1-5, with a tentative D call TRBD1 (6 bases). CDR3 size: 14 residues. V lost 7 bases, J lost 7 bases, and 17 bases lay in between. Germline CDR1 and CDR2: MNHEY and SVGEGT. The CDR3 DNA reads as TGTGCCAGCACCGAGGGGGGCTGGGGGCAGCCCCAGCATTTT. This codes for CASTEGGWGQPQHF.

This clonotype was counted many times. This sequence joins TRBV12-3 or TRBV12-4 and TRBJ1-1; D is possibly TRBD1 (5 bases). V was trimmed by 4 bases and J by 2 bases, leaving 17 bases between them. The CDR3 runs to 16 residues. CDR3 amino acids: CASSSRPDGANTEAFF. Here the CDR3 DNA reads TGTGCCAGCAGTTCTAGGCCGGACGGGGCCAACACTGAAGCTTTCTTT.

This clonotype appeared many times. V usage is TRBV7-9 and J usage is TRBJ2-7; 9 positions agree with TRBD2. Germline-derived CDR1 and CDR2 are SEHNR and FQNEAQ (reference sequence). The ends lost 5 bases at V and 3 bases at J; junction bases unmatched: 8. The CDR3 has 15 amino acids. This chain's CDR3 is CASSPIAGALYEQYF. The CDR3 DNA reads TGTGCCAGCAGCCCGATAGCGGGAGCTCTCTACGAGCAGTACTTC.

This clonotype came up a few times. The chain couples TRBV6-1 to TRBJ2-1, with a weak D call TRBD1 (8 bases). The V end lost 6 bases, the J end lost 4 bases, and 16 bases lay between the germline ends. This CDR3 contains 15 residues. Germline CDR1 is MNHNS and CDR2 is SASEGT. CDR3 nucleotide sequence: TGTGCCAGCAGGGCCACAGGGGGGGGGTACAATGAGCAGTTCTTC. It translates to CASRATGGGYNEQFF.

This clonotype was counted at least ten times. The DNA is omitted, as the CDR3 cannot be located on it reliably, and the CDR3 follows TCRdb's listing. The chain carries TRBV12-3 or TRBV12-4 and TRBJ1-5; whether TRBD1, the table's D call, matches the DNA was not checked. The CDR3 is 13 residues long, ends included. The CDR3 loop is CASSLERDQPQHF.

This clonotype was seen ten or more times. The chain recombines TRBV7-2 with TRBJ2-5; D gene ambiguous. The CDR3 has 13 amino acids. CDR1 and CDR2 from the germline V gene are SGHTA and FQGNSA. The V end lost 3 bases, the J end lost 4 bases, and 9 bases lay between the germline ends. The DNA for the CDR3 is TGTGCCAGCAGCTTTAATACCGGAGAGACCCAGTACTTC. Encoded protein: CASSFNTGETQYF.

The sample holds many counts of this clonotype. V is TRBV6-1 and J is TRBJ1-1; TRBD1 matches 12 bases. This CDR3 is built from 13 residues. Per the germline V gene, CDR1 is MNHNS and CDR2 is SASEGT. The V and J ends lost 4 bases and 9 bases, in that order; junction bases with no gene match: 3. The CDR3 DNA is TGTGCCAGCAGTGTAGGGGACAGGGGGCAAGCTTTCTTT. Residues: CASSVGDRGQAFF.

In its sample, this clonotype was seen many times. This chain joins TRBV3-1 and TRBJ2-7, with D perhaps matching TRBD1 (6 bases). Germline CDR1 LGHDT, CDR2 YNNKEL (reference sequence). The V end was cut by 1 base, the J end by 2 bases, with 9 bases between. The CDR3 totals 14 residues. CDR3 sequence: CASSQGTAPYEQYF. In DNA form, the CDR3 reads TGTGCCAGCAGCCAAGGGACAGCCCCCTACGAGCAGTACTTC.

The chain has TRBV20-1 and TRBJ2-3; D assignment may be TRBD1 or TRBD2 (5 bases each). From germline, CDR1 is DFQATT and CDR2 SNEGSKA (reference sequence). This CDR3 is built from 16 residues. V was pared by 5 bases and J by 4 bases, with 22 bases between. CDR3 region: CSAAGGASRAADTQYF. CDR3 nucleotides: TGCAGTGCTGCGGGTGGGGCGTCAAGAGCAGCAGATACGCAGTATTTT.

The chain carries TRBV6-1 and TRBJ2-7, with a tentative D call TRBD2 (6 bases). This CDR3 is 15 amino acids long. Trimming cost V 5 bases and J 4 bases, with 18 bases left between them. Germline CDR1 MNHNS, CDR2 SASEGT. The CDR3 is CASSPTGVKWYEQYF. In DNA form, the CDR3 reads TGTGCCAGCAGTCCCACGGGGGTGAAATGGTACGAGCAGTACTTC.

This clonotype was seen more than once but under ten times. The chain carries TRBV7-8 and TRBJ1-3; no clear D. The V gene's germline CDR1 is SGHVS and CDR2 FQNEAQ. CDR3 length: 17 residues. Trimming left V 5 bases short and J 0 bases short, with 17 bases between. Written as DNA, the CDR3 is TGTGCCAGCAGCCAAAGTTTGCGGCGGGGCTCTGGAAACACCATATATTTT. As protein: CASSQSLRRGSGNTIYF. The full variable domain, its missing parts supplied by reference TRBV7-8 and TRBJ1-3, is GAGVSQSPRYKVAKRGQDVALRCDPISGHVSLFWYQQALGQGPEFLTYFQNEAQLDKSGLPSDRFFAERPEGSVSTLKIQRTQQEDSAVYLCASSQSLRRGSGNTIYFGEGSWLTVV.

This clonotype has just a few counts. The chain links TRBV20-1 to TRBJ1-5; D is possibly TRBD1 (6 bases). The length of the CDR3 is 16 residues. The germline CDR1 and CDR2 sequences are DFQATT and SNEGSKA (reference sequence). V dropped 3 bases and J dropped 4 bases, with 19 bases sitting between them. The CDR3 region is CSASREGVLVNQPQHF. The CDR3 region has the DNA TGCAGTGCTAGTCGTGAGGGGGTCCTAGTGAATCAGCCCCAGCATTTT.

This clonotype was observed a few times. J is TRBJ2-7 and V is TRBV30; D is undetermined. This CDR3 is built from 14 residues. Germline CDR1 and CDR2: GTSNPN and SVGIG (reference sequence). V was clipped by 1 base and J by 6 bases, with 16 bases between them. The chain's CDR3 is CAWSGRIIRPEQYF. CDR3 nucleotides: TGTGCCTGGAGTGGGCGGATCATACGACCCGAGCAGTACTTC.

This clonotype came up a few times. This rearrangement joins TRBV5-1 to TRBJ2-7, with D hard to call. V lost 2 bases to trimming and J lost 5 bases, with 11 bases between them. The CDR3 totals 13 residues. CDR1 and CDR2 from the germline V gene are SGHRS and YFSETQ. This CDR3 reads CASSFVGSNEQYF. CDR3 nucleotides: TGCGCCAGCAGCTTTGTGGGTTCTAACGAGCAGTACTTC. The entire variable domain, with the rest obtained from reference TRBV5-1 and TRBJ2-7, is as follows: KAGVTQTPRYLIKTRGQQVTLSCSPISGHRSVSWYQQTPGQGLQFLFEYFSETQRNKGNFPGRFSGRQFSNSRSEMNVSTLELGDSALYLCASSFVGSNEQYFGPGTRLTVT.

The sample holds many counts of this clonotype. V usage is TRBV12-3 or TRBV12-4 and J usage is TRBJ2-4; no clear D gene. This CDR3 is built from 13 residues. Deletions cut 3 bases from V and 8 bases from J, with 11 bases between. The CDR3 loop is CASSFGRWDIQYF. The CDR3 DNA follows: TGTGCCAGCAGTTTCGGACGATGGGACATTCAGTACTTC.

The table lists this clonotype with many counts. The rearrangement links TRBV18 to TRBJ2-3; 12 bases map to TRBD1. The V and J ends lost 3 bases and 5 bases, in that order; junction bases with no gene match: 3. Looked up from germline, CDR1 is KGHSH and CDR2 is LQKENI. This CDR3 is built from 15 residues. The CDR3 sequence: CASSPGQGARDTQYF. The CDR3 DNA reads TGTGCCAGCTCACCGGGACAGGGGGCGAGAGATACGCAGTATTTT.